This TCR beta chain originates from a study of regulatory T cells in long-lasting Graves disease. The study, taken as a whole, reports: Persistent disease was characterized by preferential usage of TRBV28, TRBJ1-2 and TRBJ2-5.

Germline V CDR1 and CDR2: MDHEN, SYDVKM. This CDR3 comprises 14 residues. Deletions cut 4 bases from V and 1 base from J, with 10 bases between. The time point is: persistent/refractory GD, antithyroid drugs over 5 years with positive TRAb. TCR sequences were obtained from RNA taken from PBMCs. The TCR beta library used iRepertoire HTBI primers with Arm-PCR amplification of CDR3. TCRdb reprocessed the multiplex PCR reads via MiXCR and lists one record per CDR3 protein. The sample consists of fewer than 550,000 distinct CDR3 sequences, approximately 21% of them appearing once. Ten or more counts support this clonotype. Its specificity is unknown.

The sample here was peripheral blood mononuclear cells (PBMCs), taken when the disease was refractory, from a patient treated with antithyroid drugs. The receptor's source is a female donor with Graves disease. The V gene is TRBV28, the J gene TRBJ2-5; a possible D gene is TRBD1 (6 bases). The chain's CDR3 is CASSSETGQETQYF. The CDR3 nucleotides read TGTGCCAGCAGTTCCGAGACAGGCCAAGAGACCCAGTACTTC.